The 12 T cell receptor beta chains reported below all come from one sample, sequenced in a study of blood T cell repertoires in COVID-19. Sequencing was performed with immunoSEQ multiplex PCR; in TCRdb, only in-frame clones are kept and a portion is missing. This sample has about 83,000 clones; about 85% occur once, and the top ten carry over 2.5%. The sample comprised peripheral blood. The receptors stem from a woman aged 45-59 years with active or convalescent COVID-19.

The CDR3 DNA reads TGTGCCAGCAGCTTAAGGATGAGAGGCGAGCAGTACTTC. Translated, it gives CASSLRMRGEQYF. The chain recombines TRBV13 with TRBJ2-7; no reliable D call. Deletions cut 2 bases from V and 6 bases from J, with 11 bases between. Germline CDR1 PRHDT, CDR2 FYEKMQ (reference sequence). This CDR3 has 13 residues.

This clone was found once. The V gene is TRBV30, the J gene TRBJ1-4; no firm D call. Germline CDR1 is GTSNPN and CDR2 is SVGIG (reference sequence). CDR3 length equals 13 residues. Trimming left V 2 bases short and J 5 bases short, with 9 bases between. The CDR3 DNA reads as TGTGCCTGGAGTCGACTAATAAATGAAAAACTGTTTTTT. Protein product: CAWSRLINEKLFF.

V usage is TRBV4-2 and J usage is TRBJ1-2; TRBD1 might be the D (6 bases). The CDR3 extends over 13 amino acids. Trimming took off 0 bases at V and 6 bases at J, with 8 bases between the two ends. In germline, CDR1 is LGHNA, CDR2 YNFKEQ. As DNA, the CDR3 is TGTGCCAGCAGCCAAGAGGCAGGGGATGGCTACACCTTC. Protein: CASSQEAGDGYTF.

The chain employs TRBV5-1 and TRBJ1-4, with D perhaps TRBD1 (5 bases). The CDR3 has 15 amino acids. V gave up 3 bases and J gave up 8 bases, with 17 bases separating them. Germline lookup yields CDR1 SGHRS and CDR2 YFSETQ. Written as DNA, the CDR3 is TGCGCCAGCAGCTACAACCAGGGATCGCGGGAAAAACTGTTTTTT. Encoded protein: CASSYNQGSREKLFF.

In its sample, this clone was seen once. The sample has other DNA sequences that encode this CDR3 too. This chain uses TRBV5-1 with TRBJ2-5; TRBD1 is a possible D gene (6 bases). Trimming stripped 4 bases from V and 2 bases from J, with 9 bases between. This CDR3 is 13 amino acids long. In germline, CDR1 is SGHRS, CDR2 YFSETQ. Written as DNA, the CDR3 is TGCGCCAGCAGCCGCGGACAGCAAGAGACCCAGTACTTC. This codes for CASSRGQQETQYF.

The genes are TRBV25-1 and TRBJ1-2; 7 positions match TRBD1. Germline CDR1 MGHDK, CDR2 SYGVNS. The CDR3 is made up of 15 amino acids. After removal of 0 bases from V and 4 bases from J, the junction contained 5 bases not matched to a gene. Here the CDR3 DNA reads TGTGCCAGCAGTGAATATTCAGGGGGTGGCTATGGCTACACCTTC. It yields the protein CASSEYSGGGYGYTF.

The V and J genes are TRBV18 and TRBJ2-1; 11 bases agree with TRBD2. Germline assignment: CDR1 KGHSH and CDR2 LQKENI. The CDR3 is 17 residues long. The trim removed 3 bases at V and 2 bases at J, leaving 6 bases unmatched. CDR3 sequence (DNA): TGTGCCAGCTCACCGAGTCTAGCGGGGGGTACCTACAATGAGCAGTTCTTC. This translates into CASSPSLAGGTYNEQFF.

Turning to this clone: The germline gene is not matched at one end of the junction; a read error may be the cause. The chain carries TRBV7-7 and TRBJ2-2; 11 nucleotides match TRBD2. The CDR3 is 15 amino acids. CDR1 and CDR2 from the germline V gene are SSHAT and FNYEAQ (reference sequence). The CDR3 region is CASSLTSGGTGELFF. Here the CDR3 DNA reads TGTGCTAGCAGCCTTACTAGCGGGGGAACCGGGGAGCTGTTTTTT.

The chain combines TRBV4-2 with TRBJ2-5; TRBD2 aligns across 11 bases. Germline CDR1 and CDR2: LGHNA and YNFKEQ. The CDR3 extends over 16 amino acids. With V trimmed by 0 bases and J by 4 bases, 4 bases remained unmatched. In nucleotides, the CDR3 is TGTGCCAGCAGCCAAGAAACTAGCGGGGGAGGAGAGACCCAGTACTTC. Protein sequence: CASSQETSGGGETQYF.

The chain couples TRBV7-2 to TRBJ1-1; 12 nucleotides line up with TRBD1. V was pared by 5 bases and J by 1 base, with 11 bases of the junction left unmatched. Germline values: CDR1 SGHTA, CDR2 FQGNSA. The CDR3 is 18 residues long. The CDR3 region is CASSLGTGGAGGNTEAFF. CDR3 sequence (DNA): TGTGCCAGCAGCCTTGGGACAGGGGGCGCGGGTGGGAACACTGAAGCTTTCTTT.

The V call is TRBV6-5, the J call TRBJ1-5, with D possibly TRBD1 on 6 matching bases. This CDR3 has 15 residues. V lost 6 bases and J lost 0, with 12 bases in between. Germline lookup yields CDR1 MNHEY and CDR2 SVGAGI. The CDR3 nucleotides read TGTGCCAGCAGCCCCGGACAGTTTAGCAATCAGCCCCAGCATTTT. This encodes CASSPGQFSNQPQHF.

V and J are TRBV12-3 or TRBV12-4 and TRBJ1-1; D ambiguous. This CDR3 region has 13 residues. The V gene lost 3 bases and the J gene lost 3 bases, with 8 bases spanning the gap. CDR3 bases: TGTGCCAGCAGTTTTCTGGCCTACACTGAAGCTTTCTTT. Translating gives CASSFLAYTEAFF.